These 13 T cell receptor beta chains came from one sample sequenced in a study of molecular identifiers for immune sequencing clone quantification. TCRdb called the PCR reads again in MiXCR, with one record for every CDR3 protein. The table includes 400,000 to 600,000 distinct CDR3 sequences, 25% detected once. Sequenced input: naive CD8+ T cells from blood, with Jurkat cell RNA spiked in. Specified subset: FACS-sorted CD8+CD4-CCR7+CD45RA+ naive T cells. These receptors all come from a human donor in good health. Some libraries in this study had Jurkat cell RNA spiked in.

The rearrangement joins TRBV5-4 to TRBJ2-7; TRBD2 agrees at 9 bases. The CDR3 runs to 13 residues. Looked up from germline, CDR1 is SGHNT and CDR2 is YYREEE (reference sequence). Germline trimming cut 10 bases from V and 1 base from J; bases unmatched to any gene: 6. CDR3 nucleotide sequence: TGTGCCTACAGCGGGAGGTCTTCCTACGAGCAGTACTTC. It yields the protein CAYSGRSSYEQYF.

This clonotype was detected only a few times. The CDR3 is CASSWGGNGYEQYF. The CDR3 DNA sequence: TGTGCCAGCAGCTGGGGGGGGAACGGGTACGAGCAGTACTTC. The V and J genes are TRBV7-6 and TRBJ2-7; 7 bases match TRBD2. Germline V gene data show CDR1 as SGHVS and CDR2 as FNYEAQ. V gave up 4 bases and J gave up 4 bases; unmatched junction bases: 7. This CDR3 spans 14 amino acids.

Regarding this clonotype: Given a much more abundant clone one base away, this may be a read error. This chain connects TRBV7-9 to TRBJ1-4, with D possibly matching TRBD1 (6 bases). The CDR3 extends over 15 amino acids. Per germline, CDR1 SEHNR and CDR2 FQNEAQ (reference sequence). V dropped 0 bases and J dropped 7 bases, with 12 bases sitting between them. This chain's CDR3 is CASSLAGRGSEKLFF. CDR3 sequence (DNA): TGTGCCAGCAGCTTAGCGGGCAGGGGCAGTGAAAAACTGTTTTTT.

This clonotype came up many times. The chain is built from TRBV4-1 and TRBJ1-1; a possible D gene is TRBD1 (6 bases). Germline lookup yields CDR1 MGHRA and CDR2 YSYEKL. The CDR3 loop spans 16 amino acids. V was trimmed by 4 bases and J by 0 bases, leaving 15 bases between them. Here the CDR3 DNA reads TGCGCCAGCAGCCCACCTACGACAGGCTTGAACACTGAAGCTTTCTTT. Translation: CASSPPTTGLNTEAFF.

This rearrangement joins TRBV20-1 to TRBJ2-7, with a weak D call TRBD1 (6 bases). The germline gives CDR1 DFQATT, CDR2 SNEGSKA (reference sequence). The CDR3 runs to 14 residues. V was clipped by 0 bases and J by 3 bases, with 12 bases between them. The CDR3 reads CSARETGSNYEQYF. CDR3 sequence (DNA): TGCAGTGCTAGAGAAACAGGGAGCAACTACGAGCAGTACTTC.

The rearrangement uses TRBV10-3 and TRBJ2-7, with a weak D call TRBD1 (5 bases). Trimming shortened V by 3 bases and J by 2 bases, and 11 bases separated the two germline ends. The CDR3 is 14 residues long. The V gene's germline CDR1 is ENHRY and CDR2 SYGVKD. The CDR3 loop reads CAISDLNRPYEQYF. In DNA, the CDR3 is TGTGCCATCAGTGACTTGAACAGGCCCTACGAGCAGTACTTC.

This clonotype was seen repeatedly, ten times or more. The chain recombines TRBV28 with TRBJ2-7; 9 bases are a match to TRBD1. Germline values: CDR1 MDHEN, CDR2 SYDVKM. CDR3 size: 14 residues. The ends lost 8 bases at V and 3 bases at J; junction bases unmatched: 8. CDR3 sequence reads: CASEPPGQGYEQYF. Here the CDR3 DNA reads TGTGCCAGCGAGCCCCCGGGACAGGGCTACGAGCAGTACTTC.

Concerning this clonotype: A single base separates this from a much larger clone, so it may be a read error. This chain joins TRBV2 and TRBJ2-1; no clear D. Germline CDR1 is SNHLY and CDR2 is FYNNEI. CDR3 length: 13 amino acids. The CDR3 sequence: CASSELGNNEQIF. The CDR3 DNA sequence: TGTGCCAGCAGTGAATTAGGGAACAATGAGCAGATCTTC.

This clonotype was found many times. The V and J genes are TRBV5-1 and TRBJ2-7; D may be TRBD2 (6 bases). V was trimmed by 0 bases and J by 6 bases, leaving 10 bases between them. The length of the CDR3 is 13 residues. Germline loops: CDR1 SGHRS, CDR2 YFSETQ. CDR3 coding DNA: TGCGCCAGCAGCTTGGTCGGGAGCAGCGAGCAGTACTTC. It specifies CASSLVGSSEQYF.

This clonotype showed up many times. This chain uses TRBV7-2 with TRBJ2-3; 8 nucleotides agree with TRBD2. The CDR3 has 15 amino acids. Germline CDR1 is SGHTA and CDR2 is FQGNSA. Unmatched junction bases numbered 7, after V lost 6 bases and J lost 2 bases. CDR3 sequence (DNA): TGTGCCAGCAGTTCTAAGACTAGCGTCACAGATACGCAGTATTTT. It translates to CASSSKTSVTDTQYF. Complete variable domain (other parts from reference TRBV7-2 and TRBJ2-3): GAGVSQSPSNKVTEKGKDVELRCDPISGHTALYWYRQSLGQGLEFLIYFQGNSAPDKSGLPSDRFSAERTGGSVSTLTIQRTQQEDSAVYLCASSSKTSVTDTQYFGPGTRLTVL.

As to this clonotype: Germline and junction disagree at one end, which may indicate a read error. This chain joins TRBV13 and TRBJ1-2; 7 positions match TRBD1. The CDR3 spans 12 residues. Germline V gene lookup returns CDR1 PRHDT and CDR2 FYEKMQ (reference sequence). The CDR3 DNA follows: TGTGCCAGCAGCATAGGGACAGATGGCTACACCTTC. It is translated as CASSIGTDGYTF.

The chain is built from TRBV7-9 and TRBJ2-1, with D maybe TRBD1 (7 bases). CDR3 size: 14 residues. Trimming took off 5 bases at V and 9 bases at J, with 17 bases between the two ends. Germline V lookup: CDR1 SEHNR, CDR2 FQNEAQ (reference sequence). The CDR3 nucleotides are TGTGCCAGCAGCAGCCCCAGGGGGGCTGGTGAGCAGTTCTTC. Translated: CASSSPRGAGEQFF.

Points on this clonotype: A junction boundary mismatches the germline segment, possibly from a read error. The rearrangement links TRBV28 to TRBJ2-7; 7 bases map to TRBD1. The CDR3 contains 14 residues. The germline CDR1 and CDR2 sequences are MDHEN and SYDVKM. The CDR3 is CVSSPRGQNYAQYF. DNA of the CDR3: TGTGTCAGCAGTCCACGGGGACAGAACTACGCGCAGTACTTC.